The source of this TCR beta chain is a study of identical twins. MiXCR, run by TCRdb on the 5' RACE reads, gives a single entry per CDR3 protein. Altogether 450,000 or so distinct CDR3 sequences are present, approximately 25% being singletons, with the ten largest covering over 2.5%. The CDR3 runs to 14 residues. CDR1 DFQATT and CDR2 SNEGSKA come from the germline V gene (reference sequence). V dropped 5 bases and J dropped 5; count of bases not matched to a gene: 8. This clonotype was counted a few times. The sample was also reused in another study, on T cells expressing NK-cell markers. Per that paper: Eight donors were sequenced, seven testing HCMV-seropositive and one testing seronegative. Dominant NKG2C+ clonotypes made up roughly 1.0-7.0% of CD8+ T cells in roughly six donors.

This chain joins TRBV20-1 and TRBJ2-3; 9 bases agree with TRBD2. Material: CD4+ T cells sorted from blood. This clonotype originated in a woman aged 18-29 years in good health. The CDR3 nucleotides are TGCAGTGCTCAACAACTAGCGGGTCAAGATACGCAGTATTTT. Protein sequence: CSAQQLAGQDTQYF.